This T cell receptor beta chain was documented in a study of response to subunit inactivated influenza vaccine. TCRdb ran MiXCR on the RT-PCR reads and lists one entry per CDR3 protein. Of about 620,000 distinct CDR3 sequences in the sample, about 11% are singletons; the top ten hold roughly 9.6%. Germline-derived CDR1 and CDR2 are ENHRY and SYGVKD. Trimming shortened V by 0 bases and J by 10 bases, and 7 bases separated the two germline ends. The CDR3 consists of 11 residues. The sample holds a few counts of this clonotype. This sample was also put to use in a study of T cells expressing NK-cell markers. From that report: 5'RACE template switching with UMIs generated TCR beta cDNA. HCMV seropositivity marked seven of the eight sequenced donors; one was seronegative. Several experiments added an anti-gamma-delta TCR antibody to sort only alpha-beta TCR T cells.

The input for sequencing was PBMCs from blood, taken on the day of vaccination. This TCR derives from a man aged 50 or older who received an inactivated influenza vaccine. The J gene is TRBJ2-7, the V gene TRBV10-3; the D is unclear. Here the CDR3 reads CAISESGPQYF. CDR3 nucleotide sequence: TGTGCCATCAGTGAGTCGGGTCCACAGTACTTC.